The subject of this entry is one T cell receptor (beta chain). Its specificity is unknown. This clone may be a read error of a much larger clone one base away. This entry comes from a study of T-cell reconstitution after alpha-beta-depleted transplantation in children. Germline loops: CDR1 DFQATT, CDR2 SNEGSKA (reference sequence). The CDR3 loop spans 13 amino acids. Overall study results and limits: The study reportedly traced alpha-beta T cells about two months after transplant to several hundred expanded graft clones.

Unique molecular identifiers were used in preparing the TCRbeta library. One entry per CDR3 protein results from TCRdb running MiXCR on the PCR reads. The data show around 110,000 distinct CDR3 sequences, about 9.3% seen once. The TCR was taken from a boy aged 2 to 9 with acute lymphoblastic leukemia, due to receive a stem cell transplant. The specimen comprised PBMCs, sampled before TCRalphabeta/CD19-depleted stem cell transplant. The genes are TRBV20-1 and TRBJ2-7; either TRBD1 or TRBD2 may supply D (5 bases each). CDR3 sequence reads: CSAPTTKGNEEYF. The CDR3 DNA follows: TGCAGTGCTCCGACTACAAAGGGGAACGAGGAGTACTTC.